These 13 T cell receptor beta chains originate from one sample sequenced in a study of blood T cell repertoires in COVID-19. The repertoire was sequenced with immunoSEQ multiplex PCR; TCRdb's copy has only in-frame clones and lacks some. The data show 90,000 to 130,000 clones, roughly 87% seen once. The sample was peripheral blood. These receptors originate from a human donor in a cohort sampled during active COVID-19.

The J gene is TRBJ2-7, the V gene TRBV7-2; possibly TRBD2 for D (6 bases). The germline V and J ends were trimmed by 6 bases and 3 bases, with 15 bases remaining between them. Germline assignment: CDR1 SGHTA and CDR2 FQGNSA. The CDR3 totals 14 residues. The CDR3 DNA reads TGTGCCAGCAGGCTGGGGGGAAGCGACTACGAGCAGTACTTC. This gives the protein CASRLGGSDYEQYF.

A single count supports this clone. The V and J genes are TRBV7-8 and TRBJ2-7; TRBD2 is a possible D gene (7 bases). With 1 base removed from V and 3 bases from J, the gap between germline ends came to 16 bases. The CDR3 covers 16 residues. Per the germline V gene, CDR1 is SGHVS and CDR2 is FQNEAQ. The CDR3, as DNA: TGTGCCAGCAGCTTAGTATCGGGGGGCTCCCTCTACGAGCAGTACTTC. Residues: CASSLVSGGSLYEQYF.

This rearrangement joins TRBV6-1 to TRBJ2-2; a weak D match, TRBD1 (5 bases). V was clipped by 4 bases and J by 1 base, with 16 bases between them. The CDR3 has 17 amino acids. Germline V lookup: CDR1 MNHNS, CDR2 SASEGT. The CDR3 DNA reads as TGTGCCAGCAGTGTCGTTCAGGGATCTAGGAACACCGGGGAGCTGTTTTTT. Translated: CASSVVQGSRNTGELFF.

This chain connects TRBV11-3 to TRBJ2-7; 9 bases align to TRBD1. The CDR3 totals 14 residues. Germline V gene sequence: CDR1 SGHNT, CDR2 YENEEA. Trimming took 3 bases from V and 6 from J; bases not matched to a gene: 6. The CDR3 DNA reads as TGTGCCAGCAGCTTGGGACAGGGTTGGGGCGAGCAGTACTTC. Encoded protein: CASSLGQGWGEQYF.

This sequence joins TRBV18 and TRBJ2-7; 7 bases match TRBD1. Germline V gives CDR1 KGHSH, CDR2 LQKENI. The CDR3 totals 13 residues. V was pared by 3 bases and J by 5 bases, with 4 bases of the junction left unmatched. The CDR3: CASSPGQEHEQYF. In DNA, the CDR3 is TGTGCCAGCTCACCCGGACAGGAGCACGAGCAGTACTTC. The whole variable domain, remainder taken from reference TRBV18 and TRBJ2-7, is NAGVMQNPRHLVRRRGQEARLRCSPMKGHSHVYWYRQLPEEGLKFMVYLQKENIIDESGMPKERFSAEFPKEGPSILRIQQVVRGDSAAYFCASSPGQEHEQYFGPGTRLTVT.

The CDR3, as DNA: TGTGCCAGCAGTTCGGGGACAGGGTCGTATAATTCACCCCTCCACTTT. It is translated as CASSSGTGSYNSPLHF. The chain employs TRBV27 and TRBJ1-6; 9 bases line up with TRBD1. The CDR3 runs to 16 residues. Germline-derived CDR1 and CDR2 are MNHEY and SMNVEV (reference sequence). V shed 4 bases, J shed 4 bases, and the junction held 5 bases outside the gene matches.

The V and J genes are TRBV3-1 (or the pseudogene TRBV3-2) and TRBJ2-1, with 7 bases fitting TRBD2. Germline trimming cut 3 bases from V and 8 bases from J; bases unmatched to any gene: 7. CDR3 length: 14 residues. Per germline, CDR1 LGHDT and CDR2 YNNKEL (reference sequence). CDR3 protein: CASSHSSGIHEQFF. In DNA, the CDR3 is TGTGCCAGCAGCCATTCTAGCGGCATTCATGAGCAGTTCTTC.

J is TRBJ2-6 and V is TRBV29-1, with D possibly TRBD1 on 6 matching bases. The CDR3 spans 16 residues. Germline CDR1 and CDR2: SQVTM and ANQGSEA. V was shortened by 4 bases and J by 0 bases, with 13 bases between the two germline ends. DNA of the CDR3: TGCAGCGTTGGGACAGCCAGCCACTCTGGGGCCAACGTCCTGACTTTC. Protein product: CSVGTASHSGANVLTF.

This sequence joins TRBV5-6 and TRBJ1-5; TRBD1 might be the D (5 bases). The V end lost 1 base, the J end lost 2 bases, and 7 bases lay between the germline ends. The germline V gene has CDR1 SGHDT and CDR2 YYEEEE. This CDR3 has 14 amino acids. The CDR3 spells CASSLLTGNQPQHF. Written as DNA, the CDR3 is TGTGCCAGCAGCTTGTTGACAGGCAATCAGCCCCAGCATTTT.

The rearrangement uses TRBV4-3 and TRBJ2-1; 9 bases fit TRBD2. The CDR3 loop spans 20 amino acids. The V segment lost 0 bases and the J segment 0 bases; nucleotides outside the gene matches: 12. Germline lookup yields CDR1 LGHNA and CDR2 YSLEER. CDR3 in amino acids: CASSQEGLAFGKSSYNEQFF. The CDR3, as DNA: TGCGCCAGCAGCCAAGAGGGACTAGCTTTCGGTAAGAGCTCCTACAATGAGCAGTTCTTC.

The J gene is TRBJ2-3, the V gene TRBV27; possible D gene TRBD1, 6 bases. The CDR3 has 15 residues. Trimming left V 7 bases short and J 2 bases short, with 16 bases between. Looked up from germline, CDR1 is MNHEY and CDR2 is SMNVEV (reference sequence). CDR3 region: CASTTGSFSTDTQYF. The CDR3 DNA is TGTGCCAGCACAACAGGGTCGTTTTCCACAGATACGCAGTATTTT.

This clone was counted a single time. This rearrangement joins TRBV2 to TRBJ2-7, with 9 bases matching TRBD1. The CDR3 consists of 16 residues. CDR1 is SNHLY and CDR2 is FYNNEI in the germline V gene. Trimming removed 2 bases from V and 7 bases from J; junction bases left unmatched: 12. This chain's CDR3 is CASSEKGTGSKREQYF. For the CDR3, the DNA is TGTGCCAGCAGTGAAAAAGGGACAGGGTCGAAAAGAGAGCAGTACTTC.

The J gene is TRBJ1-5, the V gene TRBV7-2, with 7 bases matching TRBD1. The trim removed 5 bases at V and 5 bases at J, leaving 6 bases unmatched. The CDR3 has 14 residues. Germline CDR1 SGHTA, CDR2 FQGNSA. CDR3 DNA sequence: TGTGCCAGCAGCCTAGGACAGGCGCATCAGCCCCAGCATTTT. Encoded protein: CASSLGQAHQPQHF.